This T cell receptor (beta chain) was documented in a study of persistence of HIV-infected CD4 T cells. Whole-study findings and limits: TCRbeta richness was lower in CMV- and Gag-responding cells than in anti-CD3/anti-CD28-responding cells.

The length of the CDR3 is 11 residues. V was clipped by 7 bases and J by 7 bases; unmatched bases: 4. CDR1 is DFQATT, CDR2 SNEGSKA, per germline (reference sequence). This was the immunoSEQ version 4 assay in survey mode. Profiled with immunoSEQ multiplex PCR; TCRdb holds only in-frame clones, not every one. The profile shows 25,000 to 35,000 clones, approximately 82% of them singletons. A word on this clone: Its antigen is not known.

The stimulus was lysate of CMV-infected fibroblasts, approximately 9.7 ug/mL. CD40L-negative CD69-negative CD45RO-high memory CD4+ T cells were sorted as populations depleted of antigen-responding cells. The sequencing used CD4+ T cells sorted from PBMCs after approximately 18-hour stimulation, collected from a patient who received antiretroviral therapy. The chain recombines TRBV20-1 with TRBJ1-2, with 9 bases that match TRBD1. This TCR was sampled from an adult man with HIV who was CMV-seropositive. As DNA, the CDR3 is TGCAGTGGCACAGGGGGCGGTGGCTACACCTTC. Protein product: CSGTGGGGYTF.